A selection of T cell receptor beta chains follows, all from one sample in a study of blood T cell repertoires in COVID-19. The method was immunoSEQ multiplex PCR; TCRdb's version includes in-frame clones alone and lacks a portion of them. The sample lists approximately 230,000 clones, more than 70% occurring once. Sequenced input: peripheral blood. These receptors were obtained from an elderly man with acute or convalescent COVID-19. CDR3s include the opening cysteine and the closing phenylalanine or tryptophan. The D gene is left open where the match is weak. Clone size appears in some rows only: once, few, many, or a class for an expanded clone.

d_gene: -; j_gene: TRBJ2-5; abundance: -; v_gene: TRBV3-1/TRBV3-2; CDR3aa: CASSPRGGGREETQYF; CDR3nt: TGTGCCAGCAGCCCGCGGGGTGGCGGCCGGGAAGAGACCCAGTACTTC
d_gene: TRBD2; j_gene: TRBJ2-3; abundance: -; v_gene: TRBV29-1; CDR3aa: CSVRTSLNTDTQYF; CDR3nt: TGCAGCGTGAGGACTAGCCTTAACACAGATACGCAGTATTTT
d_gene: -; j_gene: TRBJ2-5; abundance: few; v_gene: TRBV24-1; CDR3aa: CATSAGGLETQYF; CDR3nt: TGTGCCACCAGTGCGGGGGGCTTGGAGACCCAGTACTTC
d_gene: TRBD2; j_gene: TRBJ2-2; abundance: -; v_gene: TRBV10-3; CDR3aa: CAISGLAGTGELFF; CDR3nt: TGTGCCATCAGTGGACTAGCGGGAACCGGGGAGCTGTTTTTT
d_gene: TRBD2; j_gene: TRBJ2-7; abundance: -; v_gene: TRBV2; CDR3aa: CASSRLAGVQSYEQYF; CDR3nt: TGTGCCAGCAGTCGACTAGCGGGAGTCCAGTCCTACGAGCAGTACTTC
d_gene: TRBD2; j_gene: TRBJ2-1; abundance: -; v_gene: TRBV10-3; CDR3aa: CAIRPGLGSYNEQFF; CDR3nt: TGTGCCATCAGACCCGGACTAGGCTCCTACAATGAGCAGTTCTTC
d_gene: -; j_gene: TRBJ1-2; abundance: -; v_gene: TRBV28; CDR3aa: CASTSIRGLYGYTF; CDR3nt: TGTGCCAGCACATCGATTAGGGGTCTCTATGGCTACACCTTC
d_gene: -; j_gene: TRBJ2-3; abundance: -; v_gene: TRBV6-5; CDR3aa: CASSRGTLPDTQYF; CDR3nt: TGTGCCAGCAGTCGCGGGACTCTTCCAGATACGCAGTATTTT
d_gene: -; j_gene: TRBJ2-2; abundance: once; v_gene: TRBV15; CDR3aa: CATSRGRIPDTGELFF; CDR3nt: TGTGCCACCAGCAGAGGTAGAATTCCGGACACCGGGGAGCTGTTTTTT
d_gene: TRBD2; j_gene: TRBJ2-1; abundance: -; v_gene: TRBV7-2; CDR3aa: CASSPVGLAANEQFF; CDR3nt: TGTGCCAGCAGCCCAGTCGGACTAGCGGCAAATGAGCAGTTCTTC
d_gene: TRBD2; j_gene: TRBJ2-5; abundance: -; v_gene: TRBV3-1/TRBV3-2; CDR3aa: CASSRTRMFQETQYF; CDR3nt: TGTGCCAGCAGCCGGACTAGGATGTTTCAAGAGACCCAGTACTTC
d_gene: TRBD2; j_gene: TRBJ2-1; abundance: -; v_gene: TRBV29-1; CDR3aa: CSVDPGLAGTNEQFF; CDR3nt: TGCAGCGTTGACCCGGGACTAGCGGGCACCAATGAGCAGTTCTTC
d_gene: TRBD1; j_gene: TRBJ1-6; abundance: -; v_gene: TRBV5-6; CDR3aa: CASSKDRVESPLHF; CDR3nt: TGTGCCAGCAGCAAGGACAGGGTTGAATCACCCCTCCACTTT